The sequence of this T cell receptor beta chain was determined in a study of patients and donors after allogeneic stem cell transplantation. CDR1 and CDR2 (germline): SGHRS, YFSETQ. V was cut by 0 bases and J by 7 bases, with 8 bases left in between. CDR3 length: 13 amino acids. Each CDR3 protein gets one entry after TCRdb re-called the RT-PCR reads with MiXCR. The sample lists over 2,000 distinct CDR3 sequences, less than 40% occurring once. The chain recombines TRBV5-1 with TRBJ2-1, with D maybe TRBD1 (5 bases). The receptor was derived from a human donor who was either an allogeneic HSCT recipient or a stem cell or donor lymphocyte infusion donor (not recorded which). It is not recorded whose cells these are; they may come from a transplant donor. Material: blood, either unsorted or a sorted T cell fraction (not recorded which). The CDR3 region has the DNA TGCGCCAGCAGCTTGGGGACAACTAATGAGCAGTTCTTC. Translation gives CASSLGTTNEQFF.